The clone carrying this T cell receptor beta chain was seen only a few times. Generated by immunoSEQ multiplex PCR, the TCRdb table keeps only in-frame clones and is missing some. Among 95,000 to 150,000 clones listed, around 76% were seen once. This specimen comes from a study of blood T cell repertoires in COVID-19. The CDR3 consists of 11 residues. Trimming removed 10 bases from V and 6 bases from J, with 12 bases in between. CDR1 and CDR2 from the germline V gene are SGHDN and FVKESK. V is TRBV14 and J is TRBJ1-1; D might be TRBD1 (5 bases). The specimen was peripheral blood. The TCR comes from a man between 60 and 70 years old with acute or convalescent COVID-19. CDR3 DNA sequence: TGTGCCACCGGGGGGGGTCCTGAAGCTTTCTTT. Amino acid sequence: CATGGGPEAFF.